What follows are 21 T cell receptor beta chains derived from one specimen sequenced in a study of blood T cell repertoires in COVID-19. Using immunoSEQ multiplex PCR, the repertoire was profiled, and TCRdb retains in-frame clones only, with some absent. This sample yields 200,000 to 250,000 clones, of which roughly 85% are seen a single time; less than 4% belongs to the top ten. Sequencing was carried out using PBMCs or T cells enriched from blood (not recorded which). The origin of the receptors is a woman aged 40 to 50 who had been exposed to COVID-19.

The CDR3 reads CASTGTAKLADYGYTF. The DNA of the CDR3 is TGTGCCAGCACCGGGACAGCTAAACTCGCGGACTATGGCTACACCTTC. The rearrangement links TRBV19 to TRBJ1-2; 7 positions match TRBD1. Germline trimming cut 9 bases from V and 3 bases from J; bases unmatched to any gene: 16. The CDR3 consists of 16 residues. Germline loops: CDR1 LNHDA, CDR2 SQIVND (reference sequence). The complete variable domain, with remaining parts taken from reference TRBV19 and TRBJ1-2, reads DGGITQSPKYLFRKEGQNVTLSCEQNLNHDAMYWYRQDPGQGLRLIYYSQIVNDFQKGDIAEGYSVSREKKESFPLTVTSAQKNPTAFYLCASTGTAKLADYGYTFGSGTRLTVV.

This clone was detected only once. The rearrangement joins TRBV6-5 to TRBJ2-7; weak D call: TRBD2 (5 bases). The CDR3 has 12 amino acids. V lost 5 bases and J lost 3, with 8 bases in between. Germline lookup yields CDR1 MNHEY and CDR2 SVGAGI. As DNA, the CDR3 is TGTGCCAGCAGTCTCGCGGGCTACGAGCAGTACTTC. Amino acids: CASSLAGYEQYF.

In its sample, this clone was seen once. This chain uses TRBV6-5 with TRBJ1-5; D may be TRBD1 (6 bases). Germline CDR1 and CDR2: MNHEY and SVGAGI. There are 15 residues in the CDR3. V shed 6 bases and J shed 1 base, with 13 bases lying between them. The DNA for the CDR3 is TGTGCCAGCAGAAGAACCGGGACAAGCAATCAGCCCCAGCATTTT. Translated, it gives CASRRTGTSNQPQHF.

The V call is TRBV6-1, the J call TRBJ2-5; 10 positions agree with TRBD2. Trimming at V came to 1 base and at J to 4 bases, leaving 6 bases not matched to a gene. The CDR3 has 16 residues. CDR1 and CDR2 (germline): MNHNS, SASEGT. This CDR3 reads CASSEVSSGGRETQYF. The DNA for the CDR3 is TGTGCCAGCAGTGAAGTGTCTAGCGGGGGCAGAGAGACCCAGTACTTC.

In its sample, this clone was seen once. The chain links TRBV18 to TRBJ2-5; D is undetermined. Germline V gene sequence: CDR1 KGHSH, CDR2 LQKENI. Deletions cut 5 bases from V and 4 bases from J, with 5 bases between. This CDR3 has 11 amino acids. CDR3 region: CASSSGETQYF. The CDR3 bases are TGTGCCAGCTCATCCGGAGAGACCCAGTACTTC.

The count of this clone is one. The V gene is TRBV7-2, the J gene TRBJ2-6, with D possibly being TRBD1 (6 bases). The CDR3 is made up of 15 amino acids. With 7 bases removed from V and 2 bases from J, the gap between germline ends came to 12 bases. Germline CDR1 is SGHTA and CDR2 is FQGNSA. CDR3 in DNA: TGTGCCAGCAACAACAGGGATCCTGGGGCCAACGTCCTGACTTTC. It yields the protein CASNNRDPGANVLTF.

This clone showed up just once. The CDR3 sequence is CASSLAETASSYNEQFF. The CDR3, as DNA: TGTGCCAGCAGCTTAGCGGAGACAGCTAGCTCCTACAATGAGCAGTTCTTC. The chain recombines TRBV7-9 with TRBJ2-1, with a possible D match to TRBD1 (5 bases). Trimming removed 0 bases at V and 0 bases at J, with 12 bases between. The germline CDR1 and CDR2 sequences are SEHNR and FQNEAQ (reference sequence). The CDR3 covers 17 residues.

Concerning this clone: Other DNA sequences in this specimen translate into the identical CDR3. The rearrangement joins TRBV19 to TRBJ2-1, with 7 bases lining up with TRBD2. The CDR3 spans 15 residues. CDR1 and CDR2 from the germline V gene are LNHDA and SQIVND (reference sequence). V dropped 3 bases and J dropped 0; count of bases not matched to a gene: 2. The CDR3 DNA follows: TGTGCCAGTAGTATCTCGGGGGGCTCCTACAATGAGCAGTTCTTC. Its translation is CASSISGGSYNEQFF.

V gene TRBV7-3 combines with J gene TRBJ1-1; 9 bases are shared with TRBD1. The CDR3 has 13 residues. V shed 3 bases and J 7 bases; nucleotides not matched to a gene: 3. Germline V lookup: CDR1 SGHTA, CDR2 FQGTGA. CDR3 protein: CASSLGQGGEAFF. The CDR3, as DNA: TGTGCCAGCAGCTTGGGACAGGGCGGTGAAGCTTTCTTT.

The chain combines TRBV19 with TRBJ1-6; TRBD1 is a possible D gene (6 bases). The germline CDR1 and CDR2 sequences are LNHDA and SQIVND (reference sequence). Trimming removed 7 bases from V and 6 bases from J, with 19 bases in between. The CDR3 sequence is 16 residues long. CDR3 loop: CASTPGAGAFNSPLHF. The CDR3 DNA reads TGTGCCAGTACCCCAGGGGCAGGGGCCTTTAATTCACCCCTCCACTTT.

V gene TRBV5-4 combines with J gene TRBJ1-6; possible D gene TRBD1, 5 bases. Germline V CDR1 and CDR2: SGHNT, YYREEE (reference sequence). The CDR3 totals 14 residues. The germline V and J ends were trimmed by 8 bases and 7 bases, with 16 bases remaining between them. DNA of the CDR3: TGTGCCAGTATCATCATGGGGGGAAATTCACCCCTCCACTTT. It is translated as CASIIMGGNSPLHF.

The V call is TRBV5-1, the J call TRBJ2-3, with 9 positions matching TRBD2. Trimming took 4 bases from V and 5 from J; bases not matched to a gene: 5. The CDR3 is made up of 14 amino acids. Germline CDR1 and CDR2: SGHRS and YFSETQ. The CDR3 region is CASSPIAGEDTQYF. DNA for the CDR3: TGCGCCAGCAGCCCGATAGCGGGGGAAGATACGCAGTATTTT.

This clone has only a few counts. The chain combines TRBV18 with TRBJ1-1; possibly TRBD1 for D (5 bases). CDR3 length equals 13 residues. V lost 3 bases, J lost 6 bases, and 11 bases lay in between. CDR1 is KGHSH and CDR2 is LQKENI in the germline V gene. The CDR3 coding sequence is TGTGCCAGCTCACCGTTCAGGGAAGCTGAAGCTTTCTTT. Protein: CASSPFREAEAFF.

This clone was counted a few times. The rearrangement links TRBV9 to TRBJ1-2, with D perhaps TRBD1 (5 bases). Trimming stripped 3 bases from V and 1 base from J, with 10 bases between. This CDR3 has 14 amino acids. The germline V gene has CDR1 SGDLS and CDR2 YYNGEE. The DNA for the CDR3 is TGTGCCAGCAGCGGACAGCCCCTTAACTATGGCTACACCTTC. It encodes CASSGQPLNYGYTF.

The CDR3 DNA follows: TGTGCCAGTAGTACGCTAGCGGGGAATGAGCAGTTCTTC. Protein: CASSTLAGNEQFF. This chain joins TRBV19 and TRBJ2-1; 9 bases agree with TRBD2. The CDR3 has 13 amino acids. V lost 4 bases, J lost 7 bases, and 2 bases stayed unmatched. Germline CDR1 reads LNHDA; CDR2 reads SQIVND (reference sequence).

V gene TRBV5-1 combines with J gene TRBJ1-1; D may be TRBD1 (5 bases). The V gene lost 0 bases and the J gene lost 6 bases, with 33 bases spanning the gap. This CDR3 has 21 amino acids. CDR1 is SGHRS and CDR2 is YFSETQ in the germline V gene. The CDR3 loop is CASSLARGGQGLDERLSEAFF. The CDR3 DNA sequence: TGCGCCAGCAGCTTGGCCCGAGGAGGGCAGGGTTTGGACGAAAGACTATCTGAAGCTTTCTTT.

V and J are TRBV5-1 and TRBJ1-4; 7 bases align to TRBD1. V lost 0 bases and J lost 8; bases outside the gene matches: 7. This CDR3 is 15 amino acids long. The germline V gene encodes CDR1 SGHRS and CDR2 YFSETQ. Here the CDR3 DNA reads TGCGCCAGCAGCTTGGCTACAGGGGTTGAGGAAAAACTGTTTTTT. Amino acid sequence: CASSLATGVEEKLFF.

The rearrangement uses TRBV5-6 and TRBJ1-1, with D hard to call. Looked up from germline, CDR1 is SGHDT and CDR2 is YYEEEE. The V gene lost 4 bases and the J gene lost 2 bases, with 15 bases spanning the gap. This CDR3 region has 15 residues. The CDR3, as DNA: TGTGCCAGCAGCCAGGTAGTGGGTTTAAACACTGAAGCTTTCTTT. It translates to CASSQVVGLNTEAFF.

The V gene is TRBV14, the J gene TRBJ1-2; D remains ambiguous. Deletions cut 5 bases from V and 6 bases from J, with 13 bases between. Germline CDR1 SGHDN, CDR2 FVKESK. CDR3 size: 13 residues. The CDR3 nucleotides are TGTGCCAGCAGCTCAAGGAGAGAGGATGGCTACACCTTC. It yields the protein CASSSRREDGYTF.

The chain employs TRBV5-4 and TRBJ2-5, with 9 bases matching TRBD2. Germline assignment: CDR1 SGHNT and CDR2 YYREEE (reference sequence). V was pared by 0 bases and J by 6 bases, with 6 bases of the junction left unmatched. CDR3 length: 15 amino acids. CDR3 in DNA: TGTGCCAGCAGCTTGGCTGGCGGGGGGGCCAAGACCCAGTACTTC. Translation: CASSLAGGGAKTQYF.

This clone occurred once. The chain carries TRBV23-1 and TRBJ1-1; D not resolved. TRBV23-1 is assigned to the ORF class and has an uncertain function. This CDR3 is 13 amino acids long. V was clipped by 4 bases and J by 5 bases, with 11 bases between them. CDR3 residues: CASSPVMRTEAFF. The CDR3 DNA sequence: TGCGCCAGCAGTCCCGTCATGAGGACTGAAGCTTTCTTT.